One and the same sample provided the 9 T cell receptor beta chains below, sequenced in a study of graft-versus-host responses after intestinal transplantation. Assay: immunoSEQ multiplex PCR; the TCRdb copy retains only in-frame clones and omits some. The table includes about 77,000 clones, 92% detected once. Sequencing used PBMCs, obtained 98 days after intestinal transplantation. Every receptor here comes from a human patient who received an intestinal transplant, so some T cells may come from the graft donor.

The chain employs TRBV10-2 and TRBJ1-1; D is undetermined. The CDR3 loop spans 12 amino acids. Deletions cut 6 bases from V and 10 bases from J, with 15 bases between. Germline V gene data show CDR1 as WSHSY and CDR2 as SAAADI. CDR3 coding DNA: TGCGCCAGCAGCGACCCATCCTTAGCAGCTTTCTTT. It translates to CASSDPSLAAFF.

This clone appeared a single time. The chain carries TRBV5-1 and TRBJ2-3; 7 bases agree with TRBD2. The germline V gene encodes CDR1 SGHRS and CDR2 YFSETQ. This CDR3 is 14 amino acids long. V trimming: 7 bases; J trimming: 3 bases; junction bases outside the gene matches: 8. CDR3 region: CASAPGGGTDTQYF. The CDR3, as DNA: TGCGCCAGCGCCCCCGGGGGAGGGACAGATACGCAGTATTTT.

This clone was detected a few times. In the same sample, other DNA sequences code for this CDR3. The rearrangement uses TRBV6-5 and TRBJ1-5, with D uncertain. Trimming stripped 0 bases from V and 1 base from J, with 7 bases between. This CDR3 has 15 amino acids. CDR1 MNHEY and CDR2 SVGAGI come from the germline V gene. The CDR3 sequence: CASSYSRSSNQPQHF. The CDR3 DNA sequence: TGTGCCAGCAGTTACTCTAGATCCAGCAATCAGCCCCAGCATTTT.

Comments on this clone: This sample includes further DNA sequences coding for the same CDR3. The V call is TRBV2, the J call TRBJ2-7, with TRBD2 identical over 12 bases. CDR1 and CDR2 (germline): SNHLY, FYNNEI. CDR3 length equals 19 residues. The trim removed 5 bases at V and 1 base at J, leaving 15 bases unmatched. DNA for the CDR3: TGTGCCAGCAGTTTGGGACTAGCGGGCTTATCAGCCCCTTCCTACGAGCAGTACTTC. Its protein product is CASSLGLAGLSAPSYEQYF. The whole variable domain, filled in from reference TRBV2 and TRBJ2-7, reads EPEVTQTPSHQVTQMGQEVILRCVPISNHLYFYWYRQILGQKVEFLVSFYNNEISEKSEIFDDQFSVERPDGSNFTLKIRSTKLEDSAMYFCASSLGLAGLSAPSYEQYFGPGTRLTVT.

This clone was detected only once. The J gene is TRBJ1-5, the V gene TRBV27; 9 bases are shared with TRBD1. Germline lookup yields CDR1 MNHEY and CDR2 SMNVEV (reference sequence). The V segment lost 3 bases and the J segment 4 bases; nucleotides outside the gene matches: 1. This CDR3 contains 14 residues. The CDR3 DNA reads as TGTGCCAGCAGTTTGGGACAGGGAAATCAGCCCCAGCATTTT. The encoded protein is CASSLGQGNQPQHF.

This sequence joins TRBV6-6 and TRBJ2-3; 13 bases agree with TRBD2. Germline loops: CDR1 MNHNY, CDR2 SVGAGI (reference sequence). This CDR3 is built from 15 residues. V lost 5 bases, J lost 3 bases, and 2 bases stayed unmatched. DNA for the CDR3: TGTGCCAGCAGTGGGGGACTAGCGGGAACAGATACGCAGTATTTT. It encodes CASSGGLAGTDTQYF.

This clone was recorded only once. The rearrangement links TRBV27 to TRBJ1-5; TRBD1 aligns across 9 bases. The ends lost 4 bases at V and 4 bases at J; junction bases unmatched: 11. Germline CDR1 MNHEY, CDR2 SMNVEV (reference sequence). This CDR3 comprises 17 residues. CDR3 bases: TGTGCCAGCAGTTCCATTAGGACAGGGGAGTCGAATCAGCCCCAGCATTTT. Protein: CASSSIRTGESNQPQHF.

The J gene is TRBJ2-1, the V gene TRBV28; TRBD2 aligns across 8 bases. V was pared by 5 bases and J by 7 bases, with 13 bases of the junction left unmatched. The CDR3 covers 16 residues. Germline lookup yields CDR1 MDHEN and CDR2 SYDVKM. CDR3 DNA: TGTGCCAGCAGTCAGTACGGGACTAGGTCGGGAAATGAGCAGTTCTTC. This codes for CASSQYGTRSGNEQFF. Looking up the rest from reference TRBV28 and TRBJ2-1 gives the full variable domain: DVKVTQSSRYLVKRTGEKVFLECVQDMDHENMFWYRQDPGLGLRLIYFSYDVKMKEKGDIPEGYSVSREKKERFSLILESASTNQTSMYLCASSQYGTRSGNEQFFGPGTRLTVL.

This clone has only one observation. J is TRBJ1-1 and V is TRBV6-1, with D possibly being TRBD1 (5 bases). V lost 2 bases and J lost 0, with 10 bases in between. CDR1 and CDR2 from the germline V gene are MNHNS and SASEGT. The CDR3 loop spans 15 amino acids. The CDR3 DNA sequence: TGTGCCAGCAGTGAACAATGGGGGATGAACACTGAAGCTTTCTTT. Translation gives CASSEQWGMNTEAFF.